Listed below are T cell receptor beta chains from one sample, sequenced in a study of CD8+ T cells in alopecia areata. Only in-frame clones appear in the TCRdb table, and some are missing; sequencing was by immunoSEQ multiplex PCR. The sample shows about 88,000 clones, around 47% of them seen only once. The source was CD8+ T cells sorted from blood, collected at week 24, from a patient treated with tofacitinib. The receptors were sampled from a human donor with alopecia areata. Both conserved end residues are part of each CDR3. Each record gives: J gene, clone size, V gene, D gene, CDR3 protein, CDR3 DNA. D genes are given only for firm matches. Size is stated for part of the rows, as once, few or many counts, or as a class when the clone is expanded.

j_call: TRBJ2-6
clone_size: few
v_call: TRBV10-3
d_call: .
cdr3_aa: CAISLRVPGANVLTF
cdr3_nt: TGTGCCATCAGTCTAAGGGTGCCTGGGGCCAACGTCCTGACTTTC

j_call: TRBJ2-6
clone_size: .
v_call: TRBV4-1
d_call: .
cdr3_aa: CASSQEEGLGANVLTF
cdr3_nt: TGCGCCAGCAGCCAAGAAGAGGGGCTTGGGGCCAACGTCCTGACTTTC

j_call: TRBJ1-2
clone_size: .
v_call: TRBV19
d_call: .
cdr3_aa: CASSIAGYYGYTF
cdr3_nt: TGTGCCAGTAGTATAGCTGGGTACTATGGCTACACCTTC

j_call: TRBJ1-4
clone_size: few
v_call: TRBV7-2
d_call: .
cdr3_aa: CASSPRGYEEKLFF
cdr3_nt: TGCGCCAGCAGCCCCCGGGGTTACGAGGAAAAACTGTTTTTT

j_call: TRBJ1-1
clone_size: few
v_call: TRBV19
d_call: .
cdr3_aa: CASRGDSQNTEAFF
cdr3_nt: TGTGCCAGTAGGGGGGACTCCCAGAACACTGAAGCTTTCTTT

j_call: TRBJ2-3
clone_size: .
v_call: TRBV4-3
d_call: TRBD1
cdr3_aa: CASSQVLGTGNTDTQYF
cdr3_nt: TGCGCCAGCAGCCAGGTTCTAGGGACAGGGAACACAGATACGCAGTATTTT

j_call: TRBJ2-7
clone_size: .
v_call: TRBV5-1
d_call: .
cdr3_aa: CASTTGTNEQYF
cdr3_nt: TGCGCCAGCACTACTGGGACGAACGAGCAGTACTTC

j_call: TRBJ2-7
clone_size: .
v_call: TRBV4-1
d_call: TRBD1
cdr3_aa: CASSQHRGQGSYEQYF
cdr3_nt: TGCGCCAGCAGCCAACACAGGGGGCAAGGCTCCTACGAGCAGTACTTC

j_call: TRBJ1-1
clone_size: large
v_call: TRBV5-6
d_call: .
cdr3_aa: CASSFGTTEAFF
cdr3_nt: TGTGCCAGCAGCTTCGGGACCACTGAAGCTTTCTTT

j_call: TRBJ1-1
clone_size: once
v_call: TRBV19
d_call: TRBD1
cdr3_aa: CASKSGGITEAFF
cdr3_nt: TGTGCCAGTAAGTCAGGGGGCATCACTGAAGCTTTCTTT

j_call: TRBJ2-5
clone_size: .
v_call: TRBV9
d_call: .
cdr3_aa: CASSVNRDQPEETQYF
cdr3_nt: TGTGCCAGCAGCGTCAACCGGGACCAGCCGGAAGAGACCCAGTACTTC

j_call: TRBJ2-7
clone_size: .
v_call: TRBV5-1
d_call: TRBD2
cdr3_aa: CASSLESGSEQYF
cdr3_nt: TGCGCCAGCAGCTTGGAGAGCGGGAGCGAGCAGTACTTC

j_call: TRBJ2-3
clone_size: few
v_call: TRBV19
d_call: .
cdr3_aa: CASSIAPPGDTQYF
cdr3_nt: TGTGCCAGTAGTATAGCCCCACCGGGAGATACGCAGTATTTT

j_call: TRBJ2-7
clone_size: .
v_call: TRBV4-2
d_call: .
cdr3_aa: CASSQIGGEYEQYF
cdr3_nt: TGTGCCAGCAGCCAGATAGGTGGGGAATACGAGCAGTACTTC

j_call: TRBJ2-1
clone_size: .
v_call: TRBV29-1
d_call: TRBD2
cdr3_aa: CSVVGLAGVLEQFF
cdr3_nt: TGCAGCGTTGTCGGACTAGCGGGAGTTCTTGAGCAGTTCTTC

j_call: TRBJ2-5
clone_size: .
v_call: TRBV4-2
d_call: .
cdr3_aa: CASSQGFQETQYF
cdr3_nt: TGTGCCAGCAGCCAAGGGTTCCAAGAGACCCAGTACTTC

j_call: TRBJ1-2
clone_size: .
v_call: TRBV15
d_call: TRBD1
cdr3_aa: CATSGYQTGGWGYTF
cdr3_nt: TGTGCCACCAGCGGCTACCAGACAGGGGGCTGGGGCTACACCTTC

j_call: TRBJ1-3
clone_size: .
v_call: TRBV29-1
d_call: .
cdr3_aa: CSVDSGNTIYF
cdr3_nt: TGCAGCGTTGATAGCGGAAACACCATATATTTT

j_call: TRBJ2-3
clone_size: .
v_call: TRBV7-8
d_call: .
cdr3_aa: CASNVDDRNTQYF
cdr3_nt: TGTGCCAGCAACGTGGATGATCGAAATACGCAGTATTTT

j_call: TRBJ1-1
clone_size: once
v_call: TRBV9
d_call: .
cdr3_aa: CASSGLGSTEAFF
cdr3_nt: TGTGCCAGCAGCGGATTAGGGAGCACTGAAGCTTTCTTT

j_call: TRBJ2-5
clone_size: .
v_call: TRBV29-1
d_call: TRBD2
cdr3_aa: CSIETSGEQYF
cdr3_nt: TGCAGCATCGAGACTAGCGGGGAGCAGTACTTC

j_call: TRBJ2-3
clone_size: .
v_call: TRBV4-3
d_call: .
cdr3_aa: CASSQEGRSSTDTQYF
cdr3_nt: TGCGCCAGCAGCCAAGAGGGGCGATCTAGCACAGATACGCAGTATTTT

j_call: TRBJ2-3
clone_size: few
v_call: TRBV7-9
d_call: TRBD2
cdr3_aa: CASSFVAGYTDTQYF
cdr3_nt: TGTGCCAGCAGCTTCGTAGCGGGGTATACAGATACGCAGTATTTT